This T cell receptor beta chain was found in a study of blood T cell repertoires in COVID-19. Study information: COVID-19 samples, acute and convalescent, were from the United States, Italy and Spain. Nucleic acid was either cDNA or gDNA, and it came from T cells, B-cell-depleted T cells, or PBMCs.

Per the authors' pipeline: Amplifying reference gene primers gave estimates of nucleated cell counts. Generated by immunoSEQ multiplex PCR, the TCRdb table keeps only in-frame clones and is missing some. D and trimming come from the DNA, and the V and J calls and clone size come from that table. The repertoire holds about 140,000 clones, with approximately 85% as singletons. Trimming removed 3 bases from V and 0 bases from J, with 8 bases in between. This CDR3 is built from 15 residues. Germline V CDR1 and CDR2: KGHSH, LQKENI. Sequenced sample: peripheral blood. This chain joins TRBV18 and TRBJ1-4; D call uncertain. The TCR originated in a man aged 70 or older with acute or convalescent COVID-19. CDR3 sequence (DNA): TGTGCCAGCTCACCTACCGGTGCAACTAATGAAAAACTGTTTTTT. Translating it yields CASSPTGATNEKLFF.